This T cell receptor (beta chain) comes out of a study of T-cell reconstitution after alpha-beta-depleted transplantation in children. This clonotype was recorded many times. The CDR3 spans 18 residues. Germline lookup yields CDR1 SGHKS and CDR2 YYEKEE (reference sequence). V gave up 2 bases and J gave up 1 base; unmatched junction bases: 8. The TCRbeta library was prepared with unique molecular identifiers. TCRdb re-analysed the PCR reads in MiXCR, keeping a single row per CDR3 protein. The sample gives more than 85,000 distinct CDR3 sequences, over 9% of which show up once; around 8.2% is in the top ten.

The sample was PBMCs from the stem cell graft donor, taken from the stem cell graft. The chain recombines TRBV5-5 with TRBJ2-2; 10 bases are shared with TRBD1. This TCR was sampled from a human donor who donated a stem cell graft to a child with acute lymphoblastic leukemia. The CDR3 nucleotides are TGTGCCAGCAGCTTCGACAGGGGGCGCGCCCAGAACACCGGGGAGCTGTTTTTT. Translated, it gives CASSFDRGRAQNTGELFF.